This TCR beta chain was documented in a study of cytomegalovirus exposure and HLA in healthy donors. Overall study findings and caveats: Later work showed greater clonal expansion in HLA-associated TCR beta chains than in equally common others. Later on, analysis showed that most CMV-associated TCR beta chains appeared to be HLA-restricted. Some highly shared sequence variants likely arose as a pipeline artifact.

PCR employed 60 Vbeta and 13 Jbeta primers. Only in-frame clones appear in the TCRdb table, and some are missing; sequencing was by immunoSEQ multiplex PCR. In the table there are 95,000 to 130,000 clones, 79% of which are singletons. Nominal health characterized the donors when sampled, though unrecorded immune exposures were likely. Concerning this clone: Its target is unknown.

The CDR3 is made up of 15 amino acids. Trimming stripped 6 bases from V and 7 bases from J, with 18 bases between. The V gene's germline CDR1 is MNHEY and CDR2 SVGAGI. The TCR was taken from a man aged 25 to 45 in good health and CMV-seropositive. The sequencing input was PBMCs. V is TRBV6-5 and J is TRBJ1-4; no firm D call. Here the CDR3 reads CASSQSWEGGEKLFF. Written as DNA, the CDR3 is TGTGCCAGCAGCCAATCCTGGGAGGGAGGTGAAAAACTGTTTTTT.